A selection of T cell receptor beta chains follows, all from one sample in a study of blood T cell repertoires in COVID-19. Sequenced by immunoSEQ multiplex PCR; TCRdb stores in-frame clones only, minus some. The top ten clones hold roughly 13% of a sample with around 75,000 clones, around 80% of them seen once. The source material was peripheral blood. The receptors were gathered from a man aged 50-59 years with COVID-19, enrolled during active disease. CDR3s include the opening cysteine and the closing phenylalanine or tryptophan. The D gene is left open where the match is weak. Not all rows give a size; the values are once, few, many and, for expanded clones, a class.

D gene: -; J gene: TRBJ1-1; V gene: TRBV6-5; clone size: -; CDR3 protein: CASSRGMNTEAFF; CDR3 DNA: TGTGCCAGCAGTAGAGGGATGAACACTGAAGCTTTCTTT
D gene: -; J gene: TRBJ1-2; V gene: TRBV23-1; clone size: -; CDR3 protein: CASSQRGRSYGYTF; CDR3 DNA: TGCGCCAGCAGTCAACGGGGGAGGTCCTATGGCTACACCTTC
D gene: TRBD1; J gene: TRBJ1-5; V gene: TRBV19; clone size: -; CDR3 protein: CATQGFEQPQHF; CDR3 DNA: TGTGCCACACAGGGGTTTGAACAGCCCCAGCATTTT
D gene: TRBD2; J gene: TRBJ2-3; V gene: TRBV11-2; clone size: -; CDR3 protein: CASSLRASGRWLTQYF; CDR3 DNA: TGTGCCAGCAGCTTAAGGGCTAGCGGGAGGTGGCTTACGCAGTATTTT
D gene: TRBD1; J gene: TRBJ1-2; V gene: TRBV28; clone size: -; CDR3 protein: CASSDRAYGYTF; CDR3 DNA: TGTGCCAGCAGTGACAGGGCTTATGGCTACACCTTC
D gene: -; J gene: TRBJ1-2; V gene: TRBV11-2; clone size: -; CDR3 protein: CASSLRRAEIYGYTF; CDR3 DNA: TGTGCCAGCAGCCTCCGGAGGGCGGAGATTTATGGCTACACCTTC
D gene: -; J gene: TRBJ2-7; V gene: TRBV7-2; clone size: -; CDR3 protein: CASSLDSGLSYEQYF; CDR3 DNA: TGTGCCAGCAGCTTAGATAGCGGCCTCTCCTACGAGCAGTACTTC
D gene: -; J gene: TRBJ2-1; V gene: TRBV18; clone size: -; CDR3 protein: CASSRRPRQDNEQFF; CDR3 DNA: TGTGCCAGCTCACGTAGGCCCCGCCAGGACAATGAGCAGTTCTTC
D gene: TRBD2; J gene: TRBJ2-5; V gene: TRBV28; clone size: -; CDR3 protein: CASSPGLAGTETQYF; CDR3 DNA: TGTGCCAGCAGTCCGGGACTAGCGGGAACAGAGACCCAGTACTTC
D gene: -; J gene: TRBJ1-5; V gene: TRBV2; clone size: -; CDR3 protein: CASSETGRNQPQHF; CDR3 DNA: TGTGCCAGCAGTGAAACCGGGAGGAATCAGCCCCAGCATTTT
D gene: TRBD1; J gene: TRBJ1-2; V gene: TRBV30; clone size: -; CDR3 protein: CAWSVSGGQSYTF; CDR3 DNA: TGTGCCTGGAGTGTGTCAGGGGGCCAGAGCTACACCTTC
D gene: -; J gene: TRBJ1-1; V gene: TRBV5-6; clone size: -; CDR3 protein: CASSFSGLGTEAFF; CDR3 DNA: TGTGCCAGCAGCTTTTCGGGGTTGGGGACTGAAGCTTTCTTT
D gene: -; J gene: TRBJ1-1; V gene: TRBV7-9; clone size: -; CDR3 protein: CASSFNEAFF; CDR3 DNA: TGTGCCAGCAGCTTCAATGAAGCTTTCTTT
D gene: -; J gene: TRBJ2-2; V gene: TRBV11-2; clone size: once; CDR3 protein: CASSLAPVPGTGELFF; CDR3 DNA: TGTGCCAGCAGCTTAGCCCCGGTCCCGGGCACCGGGGAGCTGTTTTTT
D gene: TRBD1; J gene: TRBJ2-1; V gene: TRBV28; clone size: -; CDR3 protein: CASSGDTGQNNEQFF; CDR3 DNA: TGTGCCAGCTCCGGCGATACGGGACAGAACAATGAGCAGTTCTTC
D gene: -; J gene: TRBJ2-7; V gene: TRBV19; clone size: -; CDR3 protein: CASRPTGRSYEQYF; CDR3 DNA: TGTGCCAGTAGACCGACAGGGAGGTCCTACGAGCAGTACTTC
D gene: TRBD1; J gene: TRBJ2-7; V gene: TRBV7-6; clone size: -; CDR3 protein: CASASKGALEQYF; CDR3 DNA: TGTGCCAGCGCGTCTAAGGGGGCGCTTGAGCAGTACTTC
D gene: TRBD1; J gene: TRBJ1-1; V gene: TRBV29-1; clone size: -; CDR3 protein: CSGGTGRISTEAFF; CDR3 DNA: TGCAGCGGAGGGACAGGGAGGATCAGCACTGAAGCTTTCTTT
D gene: TRBD1; J gene: TRBJ2-7; V gene: TRBV30; clone size: -; CDR3 protein: CAWNPGQVPYEQYF; CDR3 DNA: TGTGCCTGGAACCCGGGACAGGTACCTTACGAGCAGTACTTC
D gene: -; J gene: TRBJ1-1; V gene: TRBV29-1; clone size: -; CDR3 protein: CSIGVANTEAFF; CDR3 DNA: TGCAGCATAGGGGTCGCGAACACTGAAGCTTTCTTT
D gene: TRBD2; J gene: TRBJ2-7; V gene: TRBV5-4; clone size: -; CDR3 protein: CASSLGSGTSPYEQYF; CDR3 DNA: TGTGCCAGCAGCTTGGGGTCGGGGACTAGCCCCTACGAGCAGTACTTC
D gene: TRBD2; J gene: TRBJ2-7; V gene: TRBV23-1; clone size: -; CDR3 protein: CASSQWDRDGLAETSYEQYF; CDR3 DNA: TGCGCCAGCAGTCAATGGGACCGCGACGGGCTAGCGGAAACCTCCTACGAGCAGTACTTC
D gene: -; J gene: TRBJ1-4; V gene: TRBV10-3; clone size: once; CDR3 protein: CAIGGRDEKLFF; CDR3 DNA: TGTGCCATCGGGGGGAGGGATGAAAAACTGTTTTTT
D gene: -; J gene: TRBJ1-3; V gene: TRBV4-3; clone size: -; CDR3 protein: CASSHLYPAGSGNTIYF; CDR3 DNA: TGCGCCAGCAGCCATCTCTACCCAGCGGGCTCTGGAAACACCATATATTTT
D gene: -; J gene: TRBJ2-7; V gene: TRBV11-2; clone size: -; CDR3 protein: CASSLDLGGFSYEQYF; CDR3 DNA: TGTGCCAGCAGCTTAGATCTCGGCGGGTTCTCCTACGAGCAGTACTTC
D gene: -; J gene: TRBJ1-3; V gene: TRBV23-1; clone size: -; CDR3 protein: CASSQAHCSGNTIYF; CDR3 DNA: TGCGCCAGCAGTCAAGCACATTGCTCTGGAAACACCATATATTTT
D gene: -; J gene: TRBJ1-2; V gene: TRBV30; clone size: -; CDR3 protein: CARRGGGGYTF; CDR3 DNA: TGTGCCCGCCGCGGTGGCGGGGGCTACACCTTC
D gene: -; J gene: TRBJ2-2; V gene: TRBV27; clone size: -; CDR3 protein: CASSPQQGIGELFF; CDR3 DNA: TGTGCCAGCAGTCCTCAACAGGGTATCGGGGAGCTGTTTTTT
D gene: -; J gene: TRBJ2-2; V gene: TRBV6-5; clone size: -; CDR3 protein: CASSPRPGAGELFF; CDR3 DNA: TGTGCCAGCAGCCCCCGGCCAGGGGCCGGGGAGCTGTTTTTT
D gene: -; J gene: TRBJ1-5; V gene: TRBV19; clone size: -; CDR3 protein: CASSVGVQQPQHF; CDR3 DNA: TGTGCCAGTAGTGTGGGAGTACAACAGCCCCAGCATTTT
D gene: TRBD1; J gene: TRBJ1-6; V gene: TRBV6-1; clone size: -; CDR3 protein: CASSEGQGSSYNSPLHF; CDR3 DNA: TGTGCCAGCAGTGAGGGACAGGGGAGCTCCTATAATTCACCCCTCCACTTT
D gene: TRBD2; J gene: TRBJ2-3; V gene: TRBV7-2; clone size: -; CDR3 protein: CASSSRLALTDTQYF; CDR3 DNA: TGTGCCAGCAGCTCAAGACTAGCACTCACAGATACGCAGTATTTT
D gene: -; J gene: TRBJ1-6; V gene: TRBV2; clone size: once; CDR3 protein: CASSDRGAGNSPLHF; CDR3 DNA: TGTGCCAGCAGTGACCGGGGGGCCGGGAATTCACCCCTCCACTTT
D gene: -; J gene: TRBJ2-2; V gene: TRBV29-1; clone size: -; CDR3 protein: CSVRGLHTGELFF; CDR3 DNA: TGCAGCGTTAGAGGGCTGCACACCGGGGAGCTGTTTTTT
D gene: -; J gene: TRBJ1-2; V gene: TRBV6-5; clone size: once; CDR3 protein: CASSYKGPLYGYTF; CDR3 DNA: TGTGCCAGCAGTTACAAGGGGCCTCTTTATGGCTACACCTTC
D gene: -; J gene: TRBJ2-1; V gene: TRBV6-2/TRBV6-3; clone size: -; CDR3 protein: CASSFGLRDYNEQFF; CDR3 DNA: TGTGCCAGCAGTTTCGGACTACGCGACTACAATGAGCAGTTCTTC
D gene: -; J gene: TRBJ2-2; V gene: TRBV15; clone size: -; CDR3 protein: CATSRKTYPNTGELFF; CDR3 DNA: TGTGCCACCAGCAGGAAAACTTATCCGAACACCGGGGAGCTGTTTTTT
D gene: -; J gene: TRBJ1-2; V gene: TRBV5-8; clone size: -; CDR3 protein: CASSLEVGDFYGYTF; CDR3 DNA: TGTGCCAGCAGCTTGGAAGTAGGGGACTTCTATGGCTACACCTTC
D gene: TRBD1; J gene: TRBJ2-1; V gene: TRBV7-2; clone size: -; CDR3 protein: CASRDRNRDEQFF; CDR3 DNA: TGTGCCAGCCGGGACAGGAATCGAGATGAGCAGTTCTTC
D gene: -; J gene: TRBJ2-3; V gene: TRBV7-2; clone size: few; CDR3 protein: CASSFSWAGDTQYF; CDR3 DNA: TGTGCCAGCAGCTTTAGTTGGGCCGGAGATACGCAGTATTTT
D gene: -; J gene: TRBJ2-6; V gene: TRBV28; clone size: -; CDR3 protein: CASSPPGGANVLTF; CDR3 DNA: TGTGCCAGCAGTCCCCCCGGTGGGGCCAACGTCCTGACTTTC
D gene: TRBD2; J gene: TRBJ2-7; V gene: TRBV9; clone size: -; CDR3 protein: CASSETSGSVYEQYF; CDR3 DNA: TGTGCCAGCAGCGAGACTAGCGGGAGCGTCTACGAGCAGTACTTC
D gene: -; J gene: TRBJ2-7; V gene: TRBV3-1/TRBV3-2; clone size: -; CDR3 protein: CASSPGYSYEQYF; CDR3 DNA: TGTGCCAGCAGTCCAGGCTACTCCTACGAGCAGTACTTC
D gene: -; J gene: TRBJ2-3; V gene: TRBV7-2; clone size: -; CDR3 protein: CASNQLFPDTQYF; CDR3 DNA: TGTGCCAGCAACCAACTATTCCCAGATACGCAGTATTTT
D gene: TRBD2; J gene: TRBJ2-2; V gene: TRBV2; clone size: -; CDR3 protein: CASRLAENTGELFF; CDR3 DNA: TGTGCCAGCAGACTAGCGGAGAACACCGGGGAGCTGTTTTTT
D gene: -; J gene: TRBJ2-3; V gene: TRBV7-9; clone size: few; CDR3 protein: CASSLVVALGTDTQYF; CDR3 DNA: TGTGCCAGCAGCTTAGTCGTGGCCCTCGGCACAGATACGCAGTATTTT
D gene: TRBD1; J gene: TRBJ1-5; V gene: TRBV28; clone size: few; CDR3 protein: CASSSTGGSQPQHF; CDR3 DNA: TGTGCCAGCAGTTCCACAGGGGGCAGTCAGCCCCAGCATTTT
D gene: -; J gene: TRBJ2-7; V gene: TRBV6-5; clone size: -; CDR3 protein: CASSYSEGYEQYF; CDR3 DNA: TGTGCCAGCAGTTACTCAGAGGGCTACGAGCAGTACTTC
D gene: -; J gene: TRBJ2-5; V gene: TRBV29-1; clone size: -; CDR3 protein: CSVAIRQQETQYF; CDR3 DNA: TGCAGCGTTGCAATCCGACAGCAAGAGACCCAGTACTTC
D gene: -; J gene: TRBJ1-1; V gene: TRBV19; clone size: few; CDR3 protein: CATEGVFTEAFF; CDR3 DNA: TGTGCCACGGAGGGAGTTTTCACTGAAGCTTTCTTT
D gene: TRBD1; J gene: TRBJ1-5; V gene: TRBV28; clone size: -; CDR3 protein: CASSFSTGVVGQPQHF; CDR3 DNA: TGTGCCAGCAGTTTCTCGACAGGGGTAGTCGGTCAGCCCCAGCATTTT
D gene: -; J gene: TRBJ2-7; V gene: TRBV6-5; clone size: -; CDR3 protein: CASSTPTDYEQYF; CDR3 DNA: TGTGCCAGCAGTACACCGACAGATTACGAGCAGTACTTC
D gene: TRBD1; J gene: TRBJ1-2; V gene: TRBV6-5; clone size: -; CDR3 protein: CASSPIGGGDYGYTF; CDR3 DNA: TGTGCCAGCAGCCCGATTGGAGGGGGCGACTATGGCTACACCTTC
D gene: TRBD2; J gene: TRBJ2-7; V gene: TRBV5-1; clone size: few; CDR3 protein: CASSTAGTSGGIASYEQYF; CDR3 DNA: TGCGCCAGCAGCACCGCCGGGACTAGCGGGGGGATCGCTTCCTACGAGCAGTACTTC
D gene: TRBD1; J gene: TRBJ1-5; V gene: TRBV4-1; clone size: -; CDR3 protein: CASSQSGTGDQPQHF; CDR3 DNA: TGCGCCAGCAGCCAATCCGGGACAGGGGATCAGCCCCAGCATTTT
D gene: -; J gene: TRBJ2-7; V gene: TRBV7-2; clone size: -; CDR3 protein: CASSSQGGGTYEQYF; CDR3 DNA: TGTGCCAGCAGCTCCCAAGGGGGGGGAACCTACGAGCAGTACTTC
D gene: TRBD2; J gene: TRBJ2-1; V gene: TRBV6-5; clone size: -; CDR3 protein: CASSYRASGSDEQFF; CDR3 DNA: TGTGCCAGCAGTTACCGGGCTAGCGGGAGTGATGAGCAGTTCTTC
D gene: TRBD2; J gene: TRBJ2-5; V gene: TRBV28; clone size: once; CDR3 protein: CASSSRLAGSIETQYF; CDR3 DNA: TGTGCCAGCAGTTCCCGACTAGCGGGAAGCATAGAGACCCAGTACTTC
D gene: -; J gene: TRBJ1-2; V gene: TRBV19; clone size: -; CDR3 protein: CASIGPAGIYGYTF; CDR3 DNA: TGTGCCAGTATCGGGCCCGCGGGGATCTATGGCTACACCTTC
D gene: TRBD1; J gene: TRBJ2-1; V gene: TRBV6-1; clone size: once; CDR3 protein: CASSEGQRYNEQFF; CDR3 DNA: TGTGCCAGCAGTGAGGGACAGCGATACAATGAGCAGTTCTTC